This T cell receptor (beta chain) is drawn from a study of cytomegalovirus exposure and HLA in healthy donors. Regarding the study as a whole: Available immune exposure information was restricted to CMV serostatus only. In a later analysis, a missense DCLRE1C variant was linked to TCR beta V- and J-gene trimming.

Sampled while nominally healthy, donors likely had unrecorded immune exposures. A word on this clone: The antigen remains unidentified.

The PCR ran on 60 Vbeta and 13 Jbeta primers. Sequencing was performed with immunoSEQ multiplex PCR; in TCRdb, only in-frame clones are kept and a portion is missing. The listing records approximately 58,000 clones. V lost 5 bases, J lost 7 bases, and 29 bases lay in between. This CDR3 is 18 amino acids long. This sequence originates from a woman in her 50s in good health and CMV-seropositive. Sequencing input: PBMCs. The chain carries TRBV23-1 and TRBJ1-1, with D perhaps TRBD1 (6 bases). TRBV23-1 is an ORF; its function is uncertain. The CDR3 DNA is TGCGCCAGCAGTAGACGGGTCAGGGGTAGGGTGGCTAAACTTGAAGCTTTCTTT. Translation: CASSRRVRGRVAKLEAFF.